A single T cell receptor beta chain is shown here with its context. As yet, its antigen is unknown. This record belongs to a study of somatic mutations in cytotoxic T cells in rheumatoid arthritis. About the study: The flow sorting of some V beta antibody-stained T-cell populations reached nearly 100% purity, and the sorted populations included V beta1+ cells sequenced for TCRB. Study-wide results and limits: For CD8+ T-cell clonality, rheumatoid arthritis patients and age-matched healthy controls did not differ significantly. Which antigens the expanded CD8+ clones targeted was unknown.

Germline CDR1 reads PRHDT; CDR2 reads FYEKMQ (reference sequence). With 4 bases clipped from V and 4 bases from J, the junction kept 12 bases outside the gene matches. The CDR3 sequence is 16 residues long. The repertoire was sequenced with immunoSEQ multiplex PCR; TCRdb's copy has only in-frame clones and lacks some. The data contain about 25,000 clones, 70% to 80% of them seen just once; the ten biggest clones take up around 10%. The sample comprised CD8+ T cells sorted from blood. The receptor was isolated from a woman under 30 in good health. The V gene is TRBV13, the J gene TRBJ1-2, with 7 bases fitting TRBD1. The CDR3 spells CASSSGGTVGGYGYTF. CDR3 in DNA: TGTGCCAGCAGCTCCGGTGGGACAGTTGGTGGCTATGGCTACACCTTC.